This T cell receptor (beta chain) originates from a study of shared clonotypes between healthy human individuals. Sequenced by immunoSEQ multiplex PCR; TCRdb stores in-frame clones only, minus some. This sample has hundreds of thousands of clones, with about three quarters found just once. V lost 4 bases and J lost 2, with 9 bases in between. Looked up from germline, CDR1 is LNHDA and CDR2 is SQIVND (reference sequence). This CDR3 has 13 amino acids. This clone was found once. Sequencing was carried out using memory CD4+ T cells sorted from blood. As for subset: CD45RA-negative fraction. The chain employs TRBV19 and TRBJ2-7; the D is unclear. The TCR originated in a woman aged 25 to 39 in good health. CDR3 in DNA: TGTGCCAGTAGTAGAACCTACCCCTACGAGCAGTACTTC. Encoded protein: CASSRTYPYEQYF.